This T cell receptor beta chain was captured in a study of control samples from healthy donors and cancer patients. CDR3 length: 11 residues. Here immunoSEQ multiplex PCR was the method, and the copy in TCRdb shows in-frame clones only, minus some. The table includes tens of thousands of clones, roughly 82% detected once. This clone was recorded only once. The sequence came from a woman between 55 and 75 years old in good health. The sequenced material came from blood. This chain connects TRBV21-1 to TRBJ1-3. TRBV21-1 is listed as a pseudogene. In nucleotides, the CDR3 is TGTGCCCAAGTAACTGGAAACACCATATATTTT. This codes for CAQVTGNTIYF.